What follows are 19 T cell receptor beta chains derived from one specimen sequenced in a study of cytomegalovirus exposure and HLA in healthy donors. TCRdb's copy holds only in-frame clones and misses some; the assay was immunoSEQ multiplex PCR. The sample carries 70,000 to 90,000 clones, approximately 80% recorded once. Input material: PBMCs. These receptors were obtained from a man aged 25 to 40 in good health and CMV-seronegative.

This clone occurred a few times. CDR3 amino acids: CASSLTPGELFF. The CDR3 DNA reads as TGTGCCAGCAGTTTAACTCCCGGGGAGCTGTTTTTT. The chain has TRBV27 and TRBJ2-2; D is uncertain. The CDR3 runs 12 residues. V shed 2 bases and J shed 6 bases, with 4 bases lying between them. Germline V CDR1 and CDR2: MNHEY, SMNVEV (reference sequence).

The CDR3 DNA reads as TGTGCCAGCGGAGACAGGGGGCTAAAAAAACTGTTTTTT. This sequence encodes CASGDRGLKKLFF. This chain connects TRBV6-1 to TRBJ1-4; 10 bases line up with TRBD1. The CDR3 is made up of 13 amino acids. CDR1 is MNHNS, CDR2 SASEGT, per germline. V dropped 8 bases and J dropped 9; count of bases not matched to a gene: 6.

The chain carries TRBV6-4 and TRBJ1-2; 9 nucleotides agree with TRBD1. Losses at the gene ends were 6 bases for V and 4 bases for J; bases not matched to a gene: 9. Germline-derived CDR1 and CDR2 are MRHNA and SNTAGT. The CDR3 has 15 residues. Here the CDR3 reads CASSAGTGLGYGYTF. CDR3 bases: TGTGCCAGCAGCGCCGGGACAGGGCTTGGCTATGGCTACACCTTC.

The CDR3: CASSSGTSGTNEQFF. As DNA, the CDR3 is TGTGCCAGCAGCTCCGGGACTAGCGGGACCAATGAGCAGTTCTTC. The chain joins TRBV7-2 to TRBJ2-1; 13 bases are a match to TRBD2. J lost 6 bases, V lost 4 bases, and 3 bases had no gene match. Germline V lookup: CDR1 SGHTA, CDR2 FQGNSA. CDR3 length: 15 residues.

The chain combines TRBV7-9 with TRBJ2-5, with a weak D call TRBD1 (6 bases). V lost 1 base to trimming and J lost 4 bases, with 10 bases between them. Germline V lookup: CDR1 SEHNR, CDR2 FQNEAQ (reference sequence). The CDR3 is 14 amino acids. The CDR3 loop is CASSLEWGLETQYF. CDR3 sequence (DNA): TGTGCCAGCAGCTTAGAGTGGGGGCTAGAGACCCAGTACTTC.

The J gene is TRBJ2-2, the V gene TRBV18; tentatively, D is TRBD2 (6 bases). Looked up from germline, CDR1 is KGHSH and CDR2 is LQKENI. CDR3 length equals 17 residues. Trimming removed 3 bases from V and 0 bases from J, with 14 bases in between. The CDR3 region has the DNA TGTGCCAGCTCACCGGAGGGGTTCACGGCGAACACCGGGGAGCTGTTTTTT. Translating it yields CASSPEGFTANTGELFF. The whole variable domain, remainder taken from reference TRBV18 and TRBJ2-2, is NAGVMQNPRHLVRRRGQEARLRCSPMKGHSHVYWYRQLPEEGLKFMVYLQKENIIDESGMPKERFSAEFPKEGPSILRIQQVVRGDSAAYFCASSPEGFTANTGELFFGEGSRLTVL.

The chain has TRBV19 and TRBJ1-4; 12 bases match TRBD1. Germline-derived CDR1 and CDR2 are LNHDA and SQIVND (reference sequence). This CDR3 spans 17 amino acids. Trimming at V came to 5 bases and at J to 6 bases, leaving 10 bases not matched to a gene. The CDR3 loop is CASSFGTGGVWDEKLFF. Here the CDR3 DNA reads TGTGCCAGTAGTTTTGGGACAGGGGGCGTCTGGGATGAAAAACTGTTTTTT.

The rearrangement joins TRBV7-3 to TRBJ2-2; D is ambiguous. The length of the CDR3 is 13 residues. From germline, CDR1 is SGHTA and CDR2 FQGTGA. Deletions cut 5 bases from V and 4 bases from J, with 8 bases between. In DNA form, the CDR3 reads TGTGCCAGCAGCCGAGTCGGCACCGGGGAGCTGTTTTTT. It translates to CASSRVGTGELFF.

CDR3 protein: CASSSGGDQETQYF. CDR3 nucleotides: TGCGCCAGCAGCTCAGGGGGAGACCAAGAGACCCAGTACTTC. This rearrangement joins TRBV5-1 to TRBJ2-5; 7 nucleotides align to TRBD1. This CDR3 comprises 14 residues. Germline CDR1 and CDR2: SGHRS and YFSETQ. Trimming cost V 3 bases and J 0 bases; bases outside gene matches: 2.

This clone was detected only once. This chain uses TRBV2 with TRBJ2-2; D is undetermined. V gave up 2 bases and J gave up 0 bases, with 10 bases separating them. Germline assignment: CDR1 SNHLY and CDR2 FYNNEI. The CDR3 contains 16 residues. Here the CDR3 DNA reads TGTGCCAGCAGTGAATGGCAGATCTCGAACACCGGGGAGCTGTTTTTT. Protein sequence: CASSEWQISNTGELFF.

The rearrangement uses TRBV15 and TRBJ2-1, with TRBD1 identical over 10 bases. The ends lost 5 bases at V and 3 bases at J; junction bases unmatched: 10. The CDR3 is made up of 17 amino acids. Germline CDR1 LNHNV, CDR2 YYDKDF (reference sequence). In DNA, the CDR3 is TGTGCCACCAGCGCAAACTACCGGGACAGGGGCTACAATGAGCAGTTCTTC. Its translation: CATSANYRDRGYNEQFF.

This chain links TRBV5-6 with TRBJ2-6; D perhaps matches TRBD2 (5 bases). V was trimmed by 4 bases and J by 0 bases, leaving 17 bases between them. The CDR3 spans 18 residues. In germline, CDR1 is SGHDT, CDR2 YYEEEE. CDR3: CASSPTREMSSGANVLTF. Here the CDR3 DNA reads TGTGCCAGCAGCCCCACCCGGGAAATGAGCTCTGGGGCCAACGTCCTGACTTTC.

This chain joins TRBV6-1 and TRBJ1-3, with a weak D call TRBD1 (5 bases). Per the germline V gene, CDR1 is MNHNS and CDR2 is SASEGT. The CDR3 loop spans 12 amino acids. Trimming left V 1 base short and J 13 bases short, with 11 bases between. CDR3 sequence: CASSEVGGRIYF. The CDR3 DNA is TGTGCCAGCAGTGAAGTCGGGGGGAGGATATATTTT.

V gene TRBV4-1 combines with J gene TRBJ1-4; TRBD1 agrees at 12 bases. J gave up 8 bases and V 0 bases, and 4 bases lay outside the gene matches. The length of the CDR3 is 16 residues. Germline lookup yields CDR1 MGHRA and CDR2 YSYEKL. The CDR3 region is CASSQEWGTGGEKLFF. CDR3 coding DNA: TGCGCCAGCAGCCAAGAATGGGGGACAGGGGGCGAAAAACTGTTTTTT.

The chain recombines TRBV7-8 with TRBJ2-1; 12 nucleotides align to TRBD2. The CDR3 length is 21 residues. CDR1 and CDR2 (germline): SGHVS, FQNEAQ. V shed 0 bases, J shed 8 bases, and the junction held 20 bases outside the gene matches. The CDR3 region is CASSLAGGLGLAGLGWDEQFF. CDR3 coding DNA: TGTGCCAGCAGCTTAGCGGGGGGATTAGGACTAGCGGGATTGGGGTGGGATGAGCAGTTCTTC.

The chain employs TRBV6-5 and TRBJ1-1; TRBD1 aligns across 8 bases. V gave up 0 bases and J gave up 0 bases; unmatched junction bases: 3. The CDR3 length is 16 residues. Germline V gene data show CDR1 as MNHEY and CDR2 as SVGAGI. This CDR3 reads CASSYSTGALNTEAFF. The CDR3 nucleotides are TGTGCCAGCAGTTACTCGACAGGGGCTCTGAACACTGAAGCTTTCTTT.

The rearrangement uses TRBV4-3 and TRBJ2-1, with 8 bases that match TRBD2. The CDR3 runs to 15 residues. Germline V gene sequence: CDR1 LGHNA, CDR2 YSLEER. Trimming removed 4 bases from V and 8 bases from J; junction bases left unmatched: 10. CDR3 sequence: CASSLYPGGADEQFF. Here the CDR3 DNA reads TGCGCCAGCAGCCTCTATCCCGGGGGGGCTGATGAGCAGTTCTTC.

The rearrangement links TRBV27 to TRBJ2-3; 13 bases agree with TRBD2. V was clipped by 3 bases and J by 4 bases; unmatched bases: 7. This CDR3 comprises 17 residues. From germline, CDR1 is MNHEY and CDR2 SMNVEV (reference sequence). CDR3 nucleotide sequence: TGTGCCAGCAGTTTTCTACTAGCGGGGGGGCCCTCAGATACGCAGTATTTT. It specifies CASSFLLAGGPSDTQYF.

This chain joins TRBV5-1 and TRBJ2-5, with D perhaps TRBD2 (6 bases). V dropped 0 bases and J dropped 3 bases, with 21 bases sitting between them. This CDR3 region has 18 residues. Germline values: CDR1 SGHRS, CDR2 YFSETQ. CDR3 coding DNA: TGCGCCAGCAGCTTGGGGGGGACTTCAATTAGCGCGAAAGAGACCCAGTACTTC. The encoded protein is CASSLGGTSISAKETQYF.